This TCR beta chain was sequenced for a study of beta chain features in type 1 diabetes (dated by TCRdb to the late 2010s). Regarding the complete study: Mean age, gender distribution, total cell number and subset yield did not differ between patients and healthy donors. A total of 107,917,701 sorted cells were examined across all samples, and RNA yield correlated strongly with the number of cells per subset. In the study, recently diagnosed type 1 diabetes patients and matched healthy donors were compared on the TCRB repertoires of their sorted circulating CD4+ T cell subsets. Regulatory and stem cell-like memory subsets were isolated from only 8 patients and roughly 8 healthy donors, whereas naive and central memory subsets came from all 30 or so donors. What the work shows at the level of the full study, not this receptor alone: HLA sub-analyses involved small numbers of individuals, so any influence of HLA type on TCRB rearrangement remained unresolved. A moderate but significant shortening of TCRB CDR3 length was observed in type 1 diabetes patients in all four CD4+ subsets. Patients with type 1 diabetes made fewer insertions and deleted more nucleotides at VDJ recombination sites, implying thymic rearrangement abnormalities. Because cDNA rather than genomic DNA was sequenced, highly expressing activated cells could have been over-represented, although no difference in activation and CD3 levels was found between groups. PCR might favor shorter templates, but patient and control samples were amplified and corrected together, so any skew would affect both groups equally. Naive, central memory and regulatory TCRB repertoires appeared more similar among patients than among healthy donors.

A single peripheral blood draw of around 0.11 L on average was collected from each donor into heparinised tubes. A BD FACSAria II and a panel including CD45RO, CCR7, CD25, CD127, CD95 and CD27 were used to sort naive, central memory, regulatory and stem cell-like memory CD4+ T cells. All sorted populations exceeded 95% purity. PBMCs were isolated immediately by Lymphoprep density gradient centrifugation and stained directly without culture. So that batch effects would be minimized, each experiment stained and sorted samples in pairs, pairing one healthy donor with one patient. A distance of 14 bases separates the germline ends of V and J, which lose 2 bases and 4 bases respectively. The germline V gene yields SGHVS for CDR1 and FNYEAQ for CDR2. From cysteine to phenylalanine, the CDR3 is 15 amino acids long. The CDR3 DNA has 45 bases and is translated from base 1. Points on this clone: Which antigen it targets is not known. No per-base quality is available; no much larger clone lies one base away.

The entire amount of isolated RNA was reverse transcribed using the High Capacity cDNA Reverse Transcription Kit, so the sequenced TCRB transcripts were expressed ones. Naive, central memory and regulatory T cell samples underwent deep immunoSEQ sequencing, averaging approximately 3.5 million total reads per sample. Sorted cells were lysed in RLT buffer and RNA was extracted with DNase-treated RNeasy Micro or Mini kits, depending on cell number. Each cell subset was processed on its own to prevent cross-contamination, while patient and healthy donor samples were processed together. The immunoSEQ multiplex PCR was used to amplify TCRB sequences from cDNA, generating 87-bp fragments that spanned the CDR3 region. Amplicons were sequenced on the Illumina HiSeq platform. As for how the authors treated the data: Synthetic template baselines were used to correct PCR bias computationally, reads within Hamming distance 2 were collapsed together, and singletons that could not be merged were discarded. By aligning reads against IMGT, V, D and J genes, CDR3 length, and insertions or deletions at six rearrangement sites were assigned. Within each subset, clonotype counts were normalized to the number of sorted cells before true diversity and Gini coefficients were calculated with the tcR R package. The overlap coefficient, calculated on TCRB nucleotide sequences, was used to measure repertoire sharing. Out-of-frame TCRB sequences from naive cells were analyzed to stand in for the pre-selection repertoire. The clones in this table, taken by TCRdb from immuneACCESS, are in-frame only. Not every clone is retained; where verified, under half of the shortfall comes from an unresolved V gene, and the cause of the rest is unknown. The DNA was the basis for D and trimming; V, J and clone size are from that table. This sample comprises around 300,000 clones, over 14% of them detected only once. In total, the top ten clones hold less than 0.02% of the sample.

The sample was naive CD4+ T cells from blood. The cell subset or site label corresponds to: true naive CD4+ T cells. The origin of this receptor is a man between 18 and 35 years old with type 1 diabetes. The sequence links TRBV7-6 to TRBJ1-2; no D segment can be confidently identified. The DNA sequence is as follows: TGTGCCAGCAGCTTATGTCTGGTTTCAGTCTATGGCTACACCTTC. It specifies CASSLCLVSVYGYTF. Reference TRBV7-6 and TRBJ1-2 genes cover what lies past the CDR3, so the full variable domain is GAGVSQSPRYKVTKRGQDVALRCDPISGHVSLYWYRQALGQGPEFLTYFNYEAQQDKSGLPNDRFSAERPEGSISTLTIQRTEQRDSAMYRCASSLCLVSVYGYTFGSGTRLTVV.